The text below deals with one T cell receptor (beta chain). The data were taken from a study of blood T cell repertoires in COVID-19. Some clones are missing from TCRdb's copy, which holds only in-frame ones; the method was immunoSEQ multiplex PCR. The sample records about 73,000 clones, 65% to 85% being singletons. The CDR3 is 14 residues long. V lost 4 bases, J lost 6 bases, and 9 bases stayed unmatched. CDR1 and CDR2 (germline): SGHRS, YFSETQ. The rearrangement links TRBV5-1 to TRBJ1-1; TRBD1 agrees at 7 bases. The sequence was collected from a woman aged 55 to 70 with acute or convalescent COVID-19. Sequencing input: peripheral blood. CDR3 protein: CASSPGQHLSEAFF. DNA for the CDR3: TGCGCCAGCAGCCCGGGACAGCACCTTTCTGAAGCTTTCTTT.